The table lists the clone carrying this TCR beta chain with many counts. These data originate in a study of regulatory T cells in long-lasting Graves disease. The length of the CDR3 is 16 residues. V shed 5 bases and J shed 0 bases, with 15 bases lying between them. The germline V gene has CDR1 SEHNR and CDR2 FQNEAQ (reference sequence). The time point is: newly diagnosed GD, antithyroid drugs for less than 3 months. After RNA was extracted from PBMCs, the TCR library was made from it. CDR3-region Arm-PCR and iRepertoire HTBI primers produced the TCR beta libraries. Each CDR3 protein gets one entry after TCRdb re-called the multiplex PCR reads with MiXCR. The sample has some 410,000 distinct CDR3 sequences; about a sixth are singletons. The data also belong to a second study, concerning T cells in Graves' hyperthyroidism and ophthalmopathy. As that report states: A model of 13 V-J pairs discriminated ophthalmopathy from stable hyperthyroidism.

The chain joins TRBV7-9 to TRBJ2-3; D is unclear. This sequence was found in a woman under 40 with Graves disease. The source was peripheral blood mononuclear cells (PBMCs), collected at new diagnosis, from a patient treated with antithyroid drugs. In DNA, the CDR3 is TGTGCCAGCAGCACACCGTGGACGGATAGCACAGATACGCAGTATTTT. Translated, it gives CASSTPWTDSTDTQYF.